Shown below are 27 T cell receptor beta chains from a single sample sequenced in a study of early T cells in non-severe SARS-CoV-2 infection. MiXCR was run by TCRdb on the 5' RACE reads, yielding one entry per CDR3 protein. The data show approximately 70,000 distinct CDR3 sequences, 10% to 15% seen once. The sequencing input was whole blood. These receptors originate from an adult who was a healthcare worker with PCR-confirmed SARS-CoV-2 infection or an uninfected control (not recorded which).

This clonotype was seen more than once but under ten times. The rearrangement uses TRBV2 and TRBJ2-2, with 9 bases lining up with TRBD1. Germline V gene sequence: CDR1 SNHLY, CDR2 FYNNEI. The ends lost 6 bases at V and 4 bases at J; junction bases unmatched: 6. This CDR3 has 15 amino acids. Here the CDR3 reads CASSGDRVVTGELFF. CDR3 nucleotides: TGTGCCAGCAGCGGGGACAGGGTGGTCACCGGGGAGCTGTTTTTT.

The sample holds many counts of this clonotype. The V call is TRBV11-2, the J call TRBJ2-7; D gene ambiguous. This CDR3 is built from 11 residues. V lost 5 bases to trimming and J lost 2 bases, with 4 bases between them. Looked up from germline, CDR1 is SGHAT and CDR2 is FQNNGV. CDR3 in DNA: TGTGCCAGCAGCCCAGCCTACGAGCAGTACTTC. Translated, it gives CASSPAYEQYF.

This clonotype was picked up many times. The J gene is TRBJ2-2, the V gene TRBV6-4, with unresolved D. Trimming cost V 3 bases and J 2 bases, with 4 bases left between them. CDR1 is MRHNA, CDR2 SNTAGT, per germline. The CDR3 is made up of 13 amino acids. CDR3 residues: CASSEDNTGELFF. The CDR3 DNA reads as TGTGCCAGCAGTGAGGACAACACCGGGGAGCTGTTTTTT.

The chain joins TRBV28 to TRBJ1-2; D is perhaps TRBD1 (6 bases). CDR1 and CDR2 from the germline V gene are MDHEN and SYDVKM. V was pared by 2 bases and J by 4 bases, with 20 bases between. The CDR3 has 17 amino acids. CDR3 DNA sequence: TGTGCCAGCAGTTTAAAGACAGGAGTCTCCCGCTTCTATGGCTACACCTTC. Translated, it gives CASSLKTGVSRFYGYTF.

This clonotype appeared many times. CDR3 bases: TGTGCCACCGAGGGGAGTTCGGATACGCAGTATTTT. Its protein is CATEGSSDTQYF. The chain joins TRBV24-1 to TRBJ2-3; D could derive from TRBD1 or TRBD2 (5 bases each). Germline V gene data show CDR1 as KGHDR and CDR2 as SFDVKD. Between the trimmed V and J ends, which lost 9 bases and 6 bases, there was a span of 12 bases. The CDR3 runs 12 residues.

The table lists this clonotype with a few counts. The V and J genes are TRBV6-6 and TRBJ2-3; unclear D gene. Germline V gives CDR1 MNHNY, CDR2 SVGAGI (reference sequence). V dropped 2 bases and J dropped 0 bases, with 15 bases sitting between them. The CDR3 contains 17 residues. The CDR3 sequence: CASSYGWGFSSTDTQYF. DNA of the CDR3: TGTGCCAGCAGTTACGGCTGGGGATTTTCGAGCACAGATACGCAGTATTTT.

The J gene is TRBJ1-3, the V gene TRBV4-3; D gene ambiguous. The CDR3 totals 15 residues. Germline CDR1 is LGHNA and CDR2 is YSLEER. Trimming stripped 3 bases from V and 8 bases from J, with 17 bases between. As DNA, the CDR3 is TGCGCCAGCAGCCACACGGACGCCTTAATGGACACCATATATTTT. It translates to CASSHTDALMDTIYF.

This clonotype has at least ten counts. The chain employs TRBV12-3 or TRBV12-4 and TRBJ1-1; no clear D gene. The ends were cut back, 4 bases at V and 5 bases at J, with 11 bases in the middle. CDR3 length: 13 amino acids. CDR3 loop: CASSSWGGTEAFF. Here the CDR3 DNA reads TGTGCCAGCAGTTCCTGGGGAGGGACTGAAGCTTTCTTT.

This chain joins TRBV7-2 and TRBJ1-3; 9 bases map to TRBD1. V gave up 5 bases and J gave up 4 bases; unmatched junction bases: 9. CDR1 is SGHTA, CDR2 FQGNSA, per germline. The CDR3 consists of 16 residues. CDR3 region: CASSGQGTGTGNTIYF. For the CDR3, the DNA is TGTGCCAGCAGCGGCCAAGGGACAGGGACCGGAAACACCATATATTTT.

This clonotype occurred a few times. The chain couples TRBV6-2 or TRBV6-3 to TRBJ2-1, with D possibly being TRBD1 or TRBD2 (5 bases each). CDR3 size: 16 residues. V was trimmed by 1 base and J by 7 bases, leaving 17 bases between them. Germline values: CDR1 MNHEY, CDR2 SVGEGT. The DNA of the CDR3 is TGTGCCAGCAGTTACTTGGGGGACGCCGGGTCGAATGAGCAGTTCTTC. Protein product: CASSYLGDAGSNEQFF.

The chain has TRBV7-9 and TRBJ1-1; D is uncertain. V lost 2 bases and J lost 8, with 15 bases in between. From germline, CDR1 is SEHNR and CDR2 FQNEAQ (reference sequence). The CDR3 contains 14 residues. As DNA, the CDR3 is TGTGCCAGCAGCTTACAGTCGCACATCGGCGAAGCTTTCTTT. Amino acids: CASSLQSHIGEAFF. Drawing the rest from reference TRBV7-9 and TRBJ1-1, the complete variable domain is DTGVSQNPRHKITKRGQNVTFRCDPISEHNRLYWYRQTLGQGPEFLTYFQNEAQLEKSRLLSDRFSAERPKGSFSTLEIQRTEQGDSAMYLCASSLQSHIGEAFFGQGTRLTVV.

This clonotype was seen ten or more times. The chain couples TRBV6-5 to TRBJ2-7; 7 nucleotides line up with TRBD1. Germline CDR1 MNHEY, CDR2 SVGAGI. The ends lost 0 bases at V and 6 bases at J; junction bases unmatched: 5. This CDR3 is built from 14 residues. For the CDR3, the DNA is TGTGCCAGCAGTTACTCGACGTCAGGGGGCGAGCAGTACTTC. This encodes CASSYSTSGGEQYF.

A word on this clonotype: A much larger clone differs by one base, so this may be a read error. The chain employs TRBV12-3 or TRBV12-4 and TRBJ2-1; 8 positions agree with TRBD2. The CDR3 is made up of 13 amino acids. CDR3 sequence: CASGLRGENEQIF. CDR3 coding DNA: TGTGCCAGCGGTCTGCGGGGGGAAAATGAGCAGATCTTC.

This clonotype has only a few counts. The chain joins TRBV7-9 to TRBJ2-2; 9 positions match TRBD2. This CDR3 contains 18 residues. Germline trimming cut 5 bases from V and 5 bases from J; bases unmatched to any gene: 15. CDR1 SEHNR and CDR2 FQNEAQ come from the germline V gene (reference sequence). CDR3 in amino acids: CASSPGGLAGLRTGELFF. The DNA of the CDR3 is TGTGCCAGCAGCCCCGGTGGGCTAGCGGGGCTCAGAACCGGGGAGCTGTTTTTT.

This clonotype has ten or more counts. This chain uses TRBV20-1 with TRBJ2-1, with TRBD2 matching over 9 bases. Germline CDR1 and CDR2: DFQATT and SNEGSKA (reference sequence). The trim removed 5 bases at V and 0 bases at J, leaving 5 bases unmatched. The CDR3 spans 15 residues. In DNA form, the CDR3 reads TGCAGTGCTGCTAGCGGGGAGAGCTCCTACAATGAGCAGTTCTTC. Translated: CSAASGESSYNEQFF.

This clonotype was observed a handful of times. DNA for the CDR3: TGTGCCAGCAGTTACTCGAGGTTTCAGGTGGCCGGGGAGCTGTTTTTT. Translation: CASSYSRFQVAGELFF. The gene calls are TRBV6-2 or TRBV6-3 and TRBJ2-2; D not resolved. Trimming stripped 0 bases from V and 6 bases from J, with 14 bases between. Germline V gene sequence: CDR1 MNHEY, CDR2 SVGEGT. This CDR3 comprises 16 residues.

The chain joins TRBV5-6 to TRBJ1-2; D remains ambiguous. This CDR3 spans 14 amino acids. CDR1 is SGHDT and CDR2 is YYEEEE in the germline V gene. The V end lost 1 base, the J end lost 6 bases, and 13 bases lay between the germline ends. CDR3 sequence: CASSLSGQRHGYTF. The CDR3 DNA reads TGTGCCAGCAGCTTGTCGGGCCAGCGACATGGCTACACCTTC.

This clonotype was seen repeatedly, ten times or more. V gene TRBV24-1 combines with J gene TRBJ2-7; 8 nucleotides align to TRBD1. The germline V gene has CDR1 KGHDR and CDR2 SFDVKD. V was clipped by 7 bases and J by 4 bases; unmatched bases: 8. The CDR3 contains 14 residues. The CDR3 DNA follows: TGTGCCACCAGCTCCGGGACAGGAAAATACGAGCAGTACTTC. It codes for CATSSGTGKYEQYF.

This clonotype was observed a few times. The CDR3 sequence: CATQEGPTDTQYF. In DNA form, the CDR3 reads TGTGCCACCCAAGAGGGCCCCACAGATACGCAGTATTTT. The chain has TRBV10-3 and TRBJ2-3; D is possibly TRBD2 (5 bases). With 10 bases removed from V and 2 bases from J, the gap between germline ends came to 13 bases. The CDR3 totals 13 residues. Germline CDR1 is ENHRY and CDR2 is SYGVKD.

This clonotype was observed many times. The genes are TRBV5-1 and TRBJ2-2, with a weak D call TRBD2 (5 bases). The CDR3 consists of 15 residues. Germline V lookup: CDR1 SGHRS, CDR2 YFSETQ. V was cut by 5 bases and J by 2 bases, with 13 bases left in between. CDR3 bases: TGCGCCAGCAGAGTGGGGAGTATCAACACCGGGGAGCTGTTTTTT. Translation gives CASRVGSINTGELFF.

The table lists this clonotype with many counts. This chain links TRBV12-3 or TRBV12-4 with TRBJ2-1; 10 bases map to TRBD2. J lost 4 bases, V lost 3 bases, and 3 bases had no gene match. This CDR3 comprises 15 residues. CDR3 region: CASSFTSGNYNEQFF. In nucleotides, the CDR3 is TGTGCCAGCAGTTTTACTAGCGGGAATTACAATGAGCAGTTCTTC.

In the case of this clonotype: The junction shows a germline mismatch at one end, possibly a read error. This sequence joins TRBV7-2 and TRBJ2-3; the D gene is possibly TRBD2 (6 bases). CDR1 is SGHTA and CDR2 is FQGNSA in the germline V gene. This CDR3 is built from 13 residues. The CDR3 nucleotides are TGTGCCAGCAGGGGCCGGGCGGGGCCCCCGTCGAATTTT. Its translation: CASRGRAGPPSNF. Using reference TRBV7-2 and TRBJ2-3 for the parts outside the CDR3, the full variable domain is GAGVSQSPSNKVTEKGKDVELRCDPISGHTALYWYRQSLGQGLEFLIYFQGNSAPDKSGLPSDRFSAERTGGSVSTLTIQRTQQEDSAVYLCASRGRAGPPSNFGPGTRLTVL.

At least ten counts were recorded for this clonotype. V and J are TRBV7-8 and TRBJ2-3; D call uncertain. The germline V gene has CDR1 SGHVS and CDR2 FQNEAQ. The CDR3 runs to 12 residues. Trimming left V 4 bases short and J 2 bases short, with 4 bases between. The DNA for the CDR3 is TGTGCCAGCAGCTCTACCACAGATACGCAGTATTTT. It specifies CASSSTTDTQYF.

The V gene is TRBV4-2, the J gene TRBJ1-4; 9 bases line up with TRBD1. The CDR3 sequence is 19 residues long. The germline CDR1 and CDR2 sequences are LGHNA and YNFKEQ. Trimming at V came to 3 bases and at J to 0 bases, leaving 11 bases not matched to a gene. The CDR3 DNA follows: TGTGCCAGCAGCCACACCGCCCGGGACAGGGATGCAACTAATGAAAAACTGTTTTTT. Translated, it gives CASSHTARDRDATNEKLFF.

The table lists this clonotype with many counts. The chain carries TRBV5-1 and TRBJ1-2; no firm D call. Germline loops: CDR1 SGHRS, CDR2 YFSETQ. The length of the CDR3 is 13 residues. V lost 4 bases and J lost 6, with 13 bases in between. CDR3 coding DNA: TGCGCCAGCAGCCCTGAAGGGCGTGATGGCTACACCTTC. It translates to CASSPEGRDGYTF.

This clonotype was observed at least ten times. This chain joins TRBV5-1 and TRBJ2-1, with D perhaps matching TRBD1 (6 bases). Germline V CDR1 and CDR2: SGHRS, YFSETQ. This CDR3 region has 14 residues. With 2 bases removed from V and 5 bases from J, the gap between germline ends came to 11 bases. CDR3: CASSFQGPDNEQFF. CDR3 DNA: TGCGCCAGCAGCTTTCAGGGGCCGGACAATGAGCAGTTCTTC.

This clonotype appeared a single time. The chain combines TRBV7-3 with TRBJ1-1, with TRBD1 matching over 7 bases. Germline V CDR1 and CDR2: SGHTA, FQGTGA. V gave up 3 bases and J gave up 4 bases; unmatched junction bases: 2. The length of the CDR3 is 13 residues. The DNA for the CDR3 is TGTGCCAGCAGCTTGACAGGGATCACTGAAGCTTTCTTT. Its protein product is CASSLTGITEAFF.